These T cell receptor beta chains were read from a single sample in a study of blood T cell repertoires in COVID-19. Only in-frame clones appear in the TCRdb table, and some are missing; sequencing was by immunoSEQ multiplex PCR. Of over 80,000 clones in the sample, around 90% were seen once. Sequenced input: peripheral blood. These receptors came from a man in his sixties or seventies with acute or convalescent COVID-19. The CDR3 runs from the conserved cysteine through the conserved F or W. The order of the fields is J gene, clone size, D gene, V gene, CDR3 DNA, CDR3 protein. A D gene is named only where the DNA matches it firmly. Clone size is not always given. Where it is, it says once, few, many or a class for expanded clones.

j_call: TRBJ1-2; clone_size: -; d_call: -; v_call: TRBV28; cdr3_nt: TGTGCCAGCAGTTTCATCAGCTATGGCTACACCTTC; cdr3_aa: CASSFISYGYTF
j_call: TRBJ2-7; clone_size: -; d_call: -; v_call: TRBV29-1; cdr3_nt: TGCACCGCTGGGACACCTTACGAGCAGTACTTC; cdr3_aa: CTAGTPYEQYF
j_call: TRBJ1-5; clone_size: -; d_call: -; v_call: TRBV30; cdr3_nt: TGTGCCTGGAGATCGGAAGGTAGGATGGTGTTGCGGCATCAGCCCCAGCATTTT; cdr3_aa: CAWRSEGRMVLRHQPQHF
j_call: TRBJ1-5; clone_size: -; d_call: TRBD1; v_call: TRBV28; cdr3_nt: TGTGCCAGCAGTGGGGACAGGGGGCGTCAGCCCCAGCATTTT; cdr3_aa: CASSGDRGRQPQHF
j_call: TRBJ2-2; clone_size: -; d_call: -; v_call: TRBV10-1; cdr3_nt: TGCGCCAGCAGGAACAGGGAAGGGATATCGAACACCGGGGAGCTGTTTTTT; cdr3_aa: CASRNREGISNTGELFF
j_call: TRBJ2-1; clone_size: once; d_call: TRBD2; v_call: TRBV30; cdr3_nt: TGTGCCGGAACGCGGGGGGTCTACAATGAGCAGTTCTTC; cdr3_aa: CAGTRGVYNEQFF
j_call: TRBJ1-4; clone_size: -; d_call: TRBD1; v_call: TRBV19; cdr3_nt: TGTGCCAGTACCCTGACAGGGGGTATAGAAAAACTGTTTTTT; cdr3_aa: CASTLTGGIEKLFF
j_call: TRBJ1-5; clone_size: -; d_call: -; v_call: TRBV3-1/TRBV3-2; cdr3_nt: TGTGCCAGCAGCCAAACGACAGGCCCCAATCAGCCCCAGCATTTT; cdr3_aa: CASSQTTGPNQPQHF
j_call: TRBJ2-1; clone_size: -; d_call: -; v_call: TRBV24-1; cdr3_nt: TGTGCCACCAGTGATTCAGGGGCCACAGGCCCACCCGGGAATGAGCAGTTCTTC; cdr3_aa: CATSDSGATGPPGNEQFF
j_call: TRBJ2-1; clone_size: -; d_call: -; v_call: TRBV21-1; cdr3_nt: TGTGCCAGCAGCACCCGGGACTATTACAATGAGCAGTTCTTC; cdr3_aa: CASSTRDYYNEQFF
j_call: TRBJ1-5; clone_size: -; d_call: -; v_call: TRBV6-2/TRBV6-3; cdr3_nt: TGTGCCAGCAGTCCCGGCGGCGGGGGAGGTCAGCCCCAGCATTTT; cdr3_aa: CASSPGGGGGQPQHF
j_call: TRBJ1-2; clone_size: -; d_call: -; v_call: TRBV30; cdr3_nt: TGTGCCTGGAGTGTAACGCGTCCGAGGATTAACTATGGCTACACCTTC; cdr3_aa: CAWSVTRPRINYGYTF
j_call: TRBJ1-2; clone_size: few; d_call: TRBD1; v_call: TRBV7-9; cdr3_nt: TGTGCCAGCAGTCTAACAGGGGGAGCATATGGCTACACCTTC; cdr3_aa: CASSLTGGAYGYTF
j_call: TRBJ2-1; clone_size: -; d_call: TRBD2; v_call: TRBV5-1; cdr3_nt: TGCGCCAGCAGCTTGGGACTAGCGGGAAACAATGAGCAGTTCTTC; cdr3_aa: CASSLGLAGNNEQFF
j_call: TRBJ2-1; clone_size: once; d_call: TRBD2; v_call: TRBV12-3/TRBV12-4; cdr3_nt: TGTGCCAGCAGTTTCAGCGGGGACAATGAGCAGTTCTTC; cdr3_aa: CASSFSGDNEQFF
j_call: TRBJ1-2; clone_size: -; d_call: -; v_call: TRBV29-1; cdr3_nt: TGCAGCGTTGATTATACGGGGGAGCGTGGCTACACCTTC; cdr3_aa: CSVDYTGERGYTF
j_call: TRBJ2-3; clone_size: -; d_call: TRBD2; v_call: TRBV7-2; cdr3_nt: TGTGCCAGCAGCTTGAGCGGGGTGAACACAGATACGCAGTATTTT; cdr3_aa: CASSLSGVNTDTQYF
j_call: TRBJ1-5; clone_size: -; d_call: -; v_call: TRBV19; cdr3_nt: TGTGCCAGTAGTCCGCTTGGAGGGCAGCCCCAGCATTTT; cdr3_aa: CASSPLGGQPQHF
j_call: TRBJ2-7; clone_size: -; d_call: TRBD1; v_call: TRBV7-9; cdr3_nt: TGTGCCAGCAGCTTAGCTGGGACAGACGAGCAGTACTTC; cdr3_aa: CASSLAGTDEQYF
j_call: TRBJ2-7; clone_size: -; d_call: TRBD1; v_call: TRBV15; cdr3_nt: TGTGCCACCAGCAGCTGGGGACAGGGCTACGAGCAGTACTTC; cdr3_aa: CATSSWGQGYEQYF
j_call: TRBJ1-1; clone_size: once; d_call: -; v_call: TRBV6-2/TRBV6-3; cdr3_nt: TGTGCCAGCAGCCCGGCGCGGAGGAACACTGAAGCTTTCTTT; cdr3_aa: CASSPARRNTEAFF
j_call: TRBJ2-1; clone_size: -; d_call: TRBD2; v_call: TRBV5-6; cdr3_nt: TGTGCCAGCAGCTTCAGGACGGGAGGACTATACAATGAGCAGTTCTTC; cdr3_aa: CASSFRTGGLYNEQFF
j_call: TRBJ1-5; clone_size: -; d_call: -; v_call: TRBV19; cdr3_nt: TGTGCCAGTAGTATAGTAGGGGGTTCTCAGCCCCAGCATTTT; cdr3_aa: CASSIVGGSQPQHF
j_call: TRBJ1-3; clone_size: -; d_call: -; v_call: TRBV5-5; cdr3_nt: TGTGCCAGCAGCTACGAAACTACCCTTGGAAACACCATATATTTT; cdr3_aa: CASSYETTLGNTIYF
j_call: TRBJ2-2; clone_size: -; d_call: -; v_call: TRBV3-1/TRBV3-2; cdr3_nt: TGTGCCAGCAGCCAAGATCAGTGGCGGGCTATCGGCACCGGGGAGCTGTTTTTT; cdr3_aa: CASSQDQWRAIGTGELFF
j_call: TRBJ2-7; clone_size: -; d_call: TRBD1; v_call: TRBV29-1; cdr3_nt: TGCAGCGCTTCACAGGGGAAGAGGGGCGAGCAGTACTTC; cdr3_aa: CSASQGKRGEQYF
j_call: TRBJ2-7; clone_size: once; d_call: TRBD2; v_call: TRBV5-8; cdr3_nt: TGTGCCAGCAGCTTGGTGGGACTAGCCTTCTACGAGCAGTACTTC; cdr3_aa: CASSLVGLAFYEQYF
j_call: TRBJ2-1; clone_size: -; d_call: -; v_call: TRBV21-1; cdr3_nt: TGTGCCAGCGATATCAAAATAGCGGGAGGGCTTGAGCAGTTCTTC; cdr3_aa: CASDIKIAGGLEQFF
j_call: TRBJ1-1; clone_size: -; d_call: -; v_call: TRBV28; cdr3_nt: TGTGCCAGCAGTCCTACGGCAGGGACTGAAGCTTTCTTT; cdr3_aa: CASSPTAGTEAFF
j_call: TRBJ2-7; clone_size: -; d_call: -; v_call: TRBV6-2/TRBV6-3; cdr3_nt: TGTGCCAGCAGTTACGGAACAGCTAATTACGAGCAGTACTTC; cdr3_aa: CASSYGTANYEQYF
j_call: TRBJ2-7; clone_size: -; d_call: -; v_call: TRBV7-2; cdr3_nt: TGTGCCAGCAGCCTAAGCTCCTACGAGCAGTACTTC; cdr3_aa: CASSLSSYEQYF
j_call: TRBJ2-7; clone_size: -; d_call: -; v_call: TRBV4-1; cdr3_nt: TGCGCCAGCAGCCAAGATCTAGGGGTCTCCTACGAGCAGTACTTC; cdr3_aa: CASSQDLGVSYEQYF
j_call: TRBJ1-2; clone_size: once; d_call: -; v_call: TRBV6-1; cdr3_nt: TGTGCCAGCAGTGAGCCAGCTAACTATGGCTACACCTTC; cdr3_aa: CASSEPANYGYTF
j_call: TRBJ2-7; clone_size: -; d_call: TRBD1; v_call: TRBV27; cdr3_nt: TGTGCCAGCAGAACACAAGGGACAGGGAGAGTCGAGCAGTACTTC; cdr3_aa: CASRTQGTGRVEQYF
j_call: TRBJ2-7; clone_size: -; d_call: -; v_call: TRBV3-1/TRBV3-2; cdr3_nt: TGTGCCAGCAGCCAAGACAGGTCCTACGAGCAGTACTTC; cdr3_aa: CASSQDRSYEQYF
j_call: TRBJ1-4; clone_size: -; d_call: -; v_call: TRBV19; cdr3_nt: TGTGCCAGTAGTATGGCGGGCCTCGGGGATGAAAAACTGTTTTTT; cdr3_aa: CASSMAGLGDEKLFF
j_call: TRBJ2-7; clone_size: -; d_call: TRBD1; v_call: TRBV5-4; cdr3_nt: TGTGCCAGCAGCCCGGGACAGGGCTTTGAGCAGTACTTC; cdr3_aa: CASSPGQGFEQYF
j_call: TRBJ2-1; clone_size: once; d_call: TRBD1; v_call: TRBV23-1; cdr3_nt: TGCGCCAGCAGTCAATATCAGGACAGGGAACCCAATGAGCAGTTCTTC; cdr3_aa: CASSQYQDREPNEQFF
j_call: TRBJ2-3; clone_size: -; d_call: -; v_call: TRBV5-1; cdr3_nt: TGCGCCTGGAGATGGGGGCCCGGCACAGATACGCAGTATTTT; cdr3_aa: CAWRWGPGTDTQYF
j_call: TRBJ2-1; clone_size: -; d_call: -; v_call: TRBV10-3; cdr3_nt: TGTGCCATCAGTGAGACAGGCACATCTTACAATGAGCAGTTCTTC; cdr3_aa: CAISETGTSYNEQFF
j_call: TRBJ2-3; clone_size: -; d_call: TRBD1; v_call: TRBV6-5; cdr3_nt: TGTGCCAGCAGTCCCCGACAGGGGAAAGATACGCAGTATTTT; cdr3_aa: CASSPRQGKDTQYF
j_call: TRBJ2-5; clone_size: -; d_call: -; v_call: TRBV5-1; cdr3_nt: TGCGCCAGCAGCCCGGGCCCCCGGGGTGTAGAGACCCAGTACTTC; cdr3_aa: CASSPGPRGVETQYF
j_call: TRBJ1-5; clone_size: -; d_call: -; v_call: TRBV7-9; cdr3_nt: TGTGCCAGCAGCTTGGGAGATAGCAATCAGCCCCAGCATTTT; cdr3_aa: CASSLGDSNQPQHF
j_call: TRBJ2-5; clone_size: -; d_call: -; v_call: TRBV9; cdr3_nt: TGTGCCAGCAGCCCTCGGCCGGGACAATTGTACCAAGAGACCCAGTACTTC; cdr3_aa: CASSPRPGQLYQETQYF
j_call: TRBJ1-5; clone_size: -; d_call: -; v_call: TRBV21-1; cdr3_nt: TGTGCCAGCAGCAAAGTAGGGGGGGGGCACAACCGCCCCAGCCGTGATCAGCCCCAGCATTTT; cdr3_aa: CASSKVGGGHNRPSRDQPQHF
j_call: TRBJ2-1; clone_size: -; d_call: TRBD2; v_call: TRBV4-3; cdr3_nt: TGCGCCAGCAGCCAGTGGGGACTAGCGGGGGTTAATGAGCAGTTCTTC; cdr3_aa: CASSQWGLAGVNEQFF
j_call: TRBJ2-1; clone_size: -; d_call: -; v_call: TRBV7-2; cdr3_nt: TGTGCCAGCAGCTTAAGGGGGGGCGATGAGCAGTTCTTC; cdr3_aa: CASSLRGGDEQFF
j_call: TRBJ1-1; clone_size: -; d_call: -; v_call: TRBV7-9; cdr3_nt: TGTGCCAGCAGTTCGGGGTCTCACACTGAAGCTTTCTTT; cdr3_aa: CASSSGSHTEAFF
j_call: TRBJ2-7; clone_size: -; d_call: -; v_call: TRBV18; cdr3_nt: TGTGCCAGCTCACCACCCGTTTCCTACGAGCAGTACTTC; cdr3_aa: CASSPPVSYEQYF
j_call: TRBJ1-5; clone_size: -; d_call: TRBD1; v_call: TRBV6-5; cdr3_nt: TGTGCCAGCAGACAGGGGAGCAATCAGCCCCAGCATTTT; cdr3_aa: CASRQGSNQPQHF
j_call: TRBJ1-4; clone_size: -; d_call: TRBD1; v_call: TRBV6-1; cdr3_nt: TGTGCCAGCAGTGAACGGGGGGGGACAGGGTACGAAAAACTGTTTTTT; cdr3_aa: CASSERGGTGYEKLFF
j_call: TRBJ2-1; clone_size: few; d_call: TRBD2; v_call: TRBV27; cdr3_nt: TGTGCCAGCAGTCCCCTGGCGGGAGGGCCCCCCCATGAGCAGTTCTTC; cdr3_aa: CASSPLAGGPPHEQFF
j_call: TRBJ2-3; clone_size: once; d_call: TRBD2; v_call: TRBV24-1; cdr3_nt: TGTGCCACCGGCGGTAGCGGGGGGTCTGTAAATACGCAGTATTTT; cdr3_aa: CATGGSGGSVNTQYF
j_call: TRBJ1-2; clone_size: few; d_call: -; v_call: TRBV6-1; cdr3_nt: TGTGCCAGCAGTGAATCTGGCTCTGATGGCTACACCTTC; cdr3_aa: CASSESGSDGYTF